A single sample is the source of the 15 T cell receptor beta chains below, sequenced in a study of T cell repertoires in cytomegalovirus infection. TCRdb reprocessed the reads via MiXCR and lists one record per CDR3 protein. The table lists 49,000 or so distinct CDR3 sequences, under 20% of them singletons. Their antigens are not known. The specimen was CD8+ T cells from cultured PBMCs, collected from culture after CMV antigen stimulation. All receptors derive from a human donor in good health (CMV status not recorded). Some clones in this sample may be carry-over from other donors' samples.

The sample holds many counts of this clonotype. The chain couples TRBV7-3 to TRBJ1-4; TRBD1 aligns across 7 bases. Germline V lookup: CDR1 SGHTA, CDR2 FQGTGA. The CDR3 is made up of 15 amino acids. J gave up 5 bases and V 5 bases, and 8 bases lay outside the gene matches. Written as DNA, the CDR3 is TGTGCCAGCAGCCCGGCCCAGGGGGAGAATGAAAAACTGTTTTTT. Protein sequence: CASSPAQGENEKLFF.

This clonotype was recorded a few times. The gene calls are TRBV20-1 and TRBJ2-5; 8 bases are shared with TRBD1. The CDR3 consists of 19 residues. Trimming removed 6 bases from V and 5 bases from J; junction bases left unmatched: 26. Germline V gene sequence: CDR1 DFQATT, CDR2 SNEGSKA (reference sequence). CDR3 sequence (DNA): TGCAGTGCCATAAAGGATGACAGGGGTGGGACTCGGGTATTGGAGACCCAGTACTTC. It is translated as CSAIKDDRGGTRVLETQYF.

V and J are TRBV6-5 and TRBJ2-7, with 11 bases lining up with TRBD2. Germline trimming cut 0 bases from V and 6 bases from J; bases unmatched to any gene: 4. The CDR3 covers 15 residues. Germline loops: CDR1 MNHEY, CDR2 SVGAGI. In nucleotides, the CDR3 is TGTGCCAGCAGTTACTCCCCAGGGACTAGCGGCGAGCAGTACTTC. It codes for CASSYSPGTSGEQYF.

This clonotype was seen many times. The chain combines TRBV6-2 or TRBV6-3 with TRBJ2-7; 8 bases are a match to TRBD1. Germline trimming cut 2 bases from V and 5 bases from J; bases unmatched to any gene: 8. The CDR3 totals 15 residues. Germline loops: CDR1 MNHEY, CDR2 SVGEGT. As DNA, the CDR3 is TGTGCCAGCAGTTACGGCCCAGGGGGCCAGGACGAGCAGTACTTC. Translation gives CASSYGPGGQDEQYF.

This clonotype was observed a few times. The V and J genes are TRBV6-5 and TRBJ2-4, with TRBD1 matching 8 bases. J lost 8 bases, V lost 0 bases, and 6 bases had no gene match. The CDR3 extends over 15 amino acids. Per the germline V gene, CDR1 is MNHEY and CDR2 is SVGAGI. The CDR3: CASSYSGQVNDIQYF. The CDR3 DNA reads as TGTGCCAGCAGTTACTCGGGACAGGTGAACGACATTCAGTACTTC.

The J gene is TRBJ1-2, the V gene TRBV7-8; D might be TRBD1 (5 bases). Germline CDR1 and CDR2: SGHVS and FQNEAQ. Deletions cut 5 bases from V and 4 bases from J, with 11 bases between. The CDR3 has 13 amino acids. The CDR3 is CASSRGRTYGYTF. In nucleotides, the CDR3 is TGTGCCAGCAGCCGGGGACGGACCTATGGCTACACCTTC.

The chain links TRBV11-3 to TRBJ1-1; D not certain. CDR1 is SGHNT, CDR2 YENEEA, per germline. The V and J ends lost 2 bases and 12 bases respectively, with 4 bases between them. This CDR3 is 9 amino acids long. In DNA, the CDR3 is TGTGCCAGCAGCTTAAACACTTTCTTT. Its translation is CASSLNTFF.

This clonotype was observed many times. The CDR3 sequence: CASSPQGYTGELFF. In DNA form, the CDR3 reads TGTGCCAGCAGCCCTCAGGGGTACACCGGGGAGCTGTTTTTT. The genes are TRBV7-6 and TRBJ2-2, with D perhaps TRBD1 (6 bases). V dropped 5 bases and J dropped 3 bases, with 10 bases sitting between them. The CDR3 sequence is 14 residues long. Germline V gives CDR1 SGHVS, CDR2 FNYEAQ.

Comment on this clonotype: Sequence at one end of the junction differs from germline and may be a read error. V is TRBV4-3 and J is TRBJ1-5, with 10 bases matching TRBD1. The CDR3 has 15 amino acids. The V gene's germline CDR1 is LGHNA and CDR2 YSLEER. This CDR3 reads CASSQDRTGGTPRHF. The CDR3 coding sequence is TGCGCCAGCAGCCAAGATAGGACAGGGGGGACGCCCCGGCATTTT.

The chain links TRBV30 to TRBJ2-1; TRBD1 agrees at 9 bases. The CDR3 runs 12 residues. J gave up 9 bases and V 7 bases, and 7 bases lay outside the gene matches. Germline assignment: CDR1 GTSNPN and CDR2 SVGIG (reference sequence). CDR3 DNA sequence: TGTGCCTTGGGACAGGGCCTCGGTGAGCAGTTCTTC. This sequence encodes CALGQGLGEQFF. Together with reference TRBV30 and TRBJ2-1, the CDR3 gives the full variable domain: SQTIHQWPATLVQPVGSPLSLECTVEGTSNPNLYWYRQAAGRGLQLLFYSVGIGQISSEVPQNLSASRPQDRQFILSSKKLLLSDSGFYLCALGQGLGEQFFGPGTRLTVL.

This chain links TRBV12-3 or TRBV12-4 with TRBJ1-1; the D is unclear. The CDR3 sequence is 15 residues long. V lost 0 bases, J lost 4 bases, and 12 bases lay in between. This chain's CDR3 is CASSLATRGGTEAFF. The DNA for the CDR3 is TGTGCCAGCAGTTTAGCGACCCGAGGAGGCACTGAAGCTTTCTTT.

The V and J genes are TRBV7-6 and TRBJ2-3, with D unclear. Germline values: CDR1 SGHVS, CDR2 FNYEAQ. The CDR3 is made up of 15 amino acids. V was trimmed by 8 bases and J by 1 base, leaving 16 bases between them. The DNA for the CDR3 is TGTGCCAGCCCCTTACCACAGTTTCGCACAGATACGCAGTATTTT. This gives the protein CASPLPQFRTDTQYF. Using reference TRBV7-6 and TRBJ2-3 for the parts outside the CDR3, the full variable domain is GAGVSQSPRYKVTKRGQDVALRCDPISGHVSLYWYRQALGQGPEFLTYFNYEAQQDKSGLPNDRFSAERPEGSISTLTIQRTEQRDSAMYRCASPLPQFRTDTQYFGPGTRLTVL.

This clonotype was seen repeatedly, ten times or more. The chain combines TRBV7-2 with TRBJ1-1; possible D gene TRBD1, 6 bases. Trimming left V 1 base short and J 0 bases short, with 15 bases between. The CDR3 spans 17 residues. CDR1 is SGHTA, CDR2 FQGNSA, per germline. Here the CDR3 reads CASSLVRAGAMNTEAFF. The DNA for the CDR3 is TGTGCCAGCAGCTTAGTCCGAGCAGGGGCCATGAACACTGAAGCTTTCTTT.

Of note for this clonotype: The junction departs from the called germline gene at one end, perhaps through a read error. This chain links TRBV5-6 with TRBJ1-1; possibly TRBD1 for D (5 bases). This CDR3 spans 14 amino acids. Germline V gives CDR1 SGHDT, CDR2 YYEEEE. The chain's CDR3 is CASSLDRKNSEAFF. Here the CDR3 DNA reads TGTGCCAGCAGCTTGGACAGGAAGAACTCTGAAGCTTTCTTT. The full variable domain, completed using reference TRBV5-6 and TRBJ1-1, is DAGVTQSPTHLIKTRGQQVTLRCSPKSGHDTVSWYQQALGQGPQFIFQYYEEEERQRGNFPDRFSGHQFPNYSSELNVNALLLGDSALYLCASSLDRKNSEAFFGQGTRLTVV.

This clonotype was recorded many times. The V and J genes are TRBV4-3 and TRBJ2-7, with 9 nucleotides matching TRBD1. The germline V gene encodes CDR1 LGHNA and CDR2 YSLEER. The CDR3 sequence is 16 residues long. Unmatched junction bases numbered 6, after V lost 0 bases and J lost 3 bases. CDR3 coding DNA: TGCGCCAGCAGCCAAGAAGAGACAGGGGGTTTCTACGAGCAGTACTTC. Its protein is CASSQEETGGFYEQYF.